This T cell receptor beta chain was identified in a study of cytomegalovirus exposure and HLA in healthy donors. Study-level results: Researchers reported in a later analysis that common viral pathogens appeared linked to several top clusters.

Both 60 Vbeta primers and 13 Jbeta primers went into the PCR. In the source study's methods: The authors later counted about 80 million unique TCR beta chains, about 11 million of them shared. The protocol was immunoSEQ multiplex PCR, while the TCRdb copy is restricted to in-frame clones and leaves out a portion. The D gene and trimming were derived from the DNA, and the V and J assignments and clone size from that table. The table includes 150,000 to 200,000 clones, about 85% detected once. As for this clone: As yet, its antigen is unknown. Additional DNA sequences in this sample encode the identical CDR3.

Trimming took 4 bases from V and 4 from J, leaving 10 bases between them. CDR3 length equals 13 residues. From germline, CDR1 is MNHNS and CDR2 SASEGT. The sequenced sample consisted of PBMCs. The chain uses TRBV6-1 and TRBJ2-5; D call uncertain. This receptor was obtained from a man younger than 35 in good health and CMV-seropositive. DNA for the CDR3: TGTGCCAGCAGTGTGGCGGTGTTAGAGACCCAGTACTTC. Its protein product is CASSVAVLETQYF.